This T cell receptor beta chain was obtained from a study of blood T cell repertoires in COVID-19. Study summary: PBMCs, B-cell-depleted T cells, or T cells were the source of the cDNA or gDNA that made up the material.

Clinical history reported by participants formed the basis on which cohorts were assigned. Cohort 3 recovery required two negative PCRs, clearance, or symptom resolution. J lost 6 bases, V lost 2 bases, and 5 bases had no gene match. Per the germline V gene, CDR1 is SGHVS and CDR2 is FQNEAQ. The CDR3 consists of 15 residues. Original processing notes: Amplifying reference gene primers gave estimates of nucleated cell counts. The data were produced by immunoSEQ multiplex PCR, yet TCRdb's version contains in-frame clones alone and is incomplete. V, J and clone size are taken as reported in that table, and D and trimming were inferred from the DNA itself. The sample includes a few hundred thousand clones, around nine tenths of them seen just once.

This chain links TRBV7-8 with TRBJ1-2; TRBD1 matches 11 bases. Sequenced material: PBMCs or T cells enriched from blood (not recorded which). This sequence was found in a woman in her forties or fifties who had recovered from COVID-19. DNA of the CDR3: TGTGCCAGCAGCTTACTAGGGACAGGGGGTCATGGCTACACCTTC. Residues: CASSLLGTGGHGYTF. The whole variable domain, filled in from reference TRBV7-8 and TRBJ1-2, reads GAGVSQSPRYKVAKRGQDVALRCDPISGHVSLFWYQQALGQGPEFLTYFQNEAQLDKSGLPSDRFFAERPEGSVSTLKIQRTQQEDSAVYLCASSLLGTGGHGYTFGSGTRLTVV.